Presented here are 9 T cell receptor beta chains from one specimen sequenced in a study of blood T cell repertoires in COVID-19. Repertoires were generated with immunoSEQ multiplex PCR, while TCRdb's copy carries only in-frame clones and drops some. The sample gives hundreds of thousands of clones, around 86% of which show up once; approximately 1.5% is in the top ten. Sequencing was carried out using peripheral blood. The origin of the receptors is a woman aged 40 to 50 who had recovered from COVID-19.

The chain has TRBV6-2 or TRBV6-3 and TRBJ2-7; D is possibly TRBD1 (5 bases). The CDR3 runs 14 residues. Germline V gene sequence: CDR1 MNHEY, CDR2 SVGEGT. The V end lost 5 bases, the J end lost 3 bases, and 14 bases lay between the germline ends. The CDR3 region is CASSRARGLYEQYF. CDR3 sequence (DNA): TGTGCCAGCAGTCGGGCAAGGGGCCTCTACGAGCAGTACTTC.

This chain uses TRBV4-1 with TRBJ1-4, with 9 positions matching TRBD1. The CDR3 has 15 residues. Germline CDR1 reads MGHRA; CDR2 reads YSYEKL. V lost 1 base, J lost 7 bases, and 4 bases stayed unmatched. The CDR3 DNA follows: TGCGCCAGCAGCCAAGTAGGGACAGGGAGTGAAAAACTGTTTTTT. Its translation is CASSQVGTGSEKLFF.

The V and J genes are TRBV9 and TRBJ1-5; D ambiguous. The V gene lost 0 bases and the J gene lost 3 bases, with 10 bases spanning the gap. CDR1 is SGDLS and CDR2 is YYNGEE in the germline V gene. The CDR3 contains 15 residues. The chain's CDR3 is CASSVGTDVNQPQHF. DNA for the CDR3: TGTGCCAGCAGCGTAGGCACAGACGTCAATCAGCCCCAGCATTTT.

The V gene is TRBV5-1, the J gene TRBJ2-3; unclear D gene. The CDR3 sequence is 14 residues long. Germline V CDR1 and CDR2: SGHRS, YFSETQ. The ends were cut back, 7 bases at V and 4 bases at J, with 16 bases in the middle. The CDR3 DNA reads as TGCGCCAGCCGCTCCGCTAACCCCGCAGATACGCAGTATTTT. Translation: CASRSANPADTQYF.

This rearrangement joins TRBV5-1 to TRBJ1-2; maybe TRBD1 (5 bases). V was shortened by 1 base and J by 3 bases, with 16 bases between the two germline ends. Germline V gene sequence: CDR1 SGHRS, CDR2 YFSETQ. This CDR3 has 16 residues. Here the CDR3 reads CASSLRGIGGDYGYTF. The CDR3 DNA sequence: TGCGCCAGCAGCTTGAGGGGAATAGGAGGGGACTATGGCTACACCTTC. Based on the CDR3 plus reference TRBV5-1 and TRBJ1-2, the full variable domain is KAGVTQTPRYLIKTRGQQVTLSCSPISGHRSVSWYQQTPGQGLQFLFEYFSETQRNKGNFPGRFSGRQFSNSRSEMNVSTLELGDSALYLCASSLRGIGGDYGYTFGSGTRLTVV.

The chain links TRBV25-1 to TRBJ1-1, with D possibly TRBD1 on 6 matching bases. This CDR3 region has 13 residues. V was cut by 0 bases and J by 10 bases, with 12 bases left in between. Germline CDR1 and CDR2: MGHDK and SYGVNS. CDR3 DNA: TGTGCCAGCAGTGAATATAGGGGGGGCTCAGCTTTCTTT. This encodes CASSEYRGGSAFF.

The chain joins TRBV7-2 to TRBJ1-6; a weak D match, TRBD1 (5 bases). Per germline, CDR1 SGHTA and CDR2 FQGNSA. Trimming took off 2 bases at V and 9 bases at J, with 17 bases between the two ends. The CDR3 runs to 16 residues. CDR3 DNA: TGTGCCAGCAGCTTACGGGACTCAATGGGCACTTCACCCCTCCACTTT. It encodes CASSLRDSMGTSPLHF.

The CDR3 is CASRRQGSYEQFF. In DNA, the CDR3 is TGTGCCAGCAGGCGACAGGGATCTTATGAGCAGTTCTTC. This chain links TRBV2 with TRBJ2-1; 7 bases are shared with TRBD1. This CDR3 comprises 13 residues. J gave up 8 bases and V 6 bases, and 7 bases lay outside the gene matches. Germline V CDR1 and CDR2: SNHLY, FYNNEI. The variable domain in full, with the rest retrieved from reference TRBV2 and TRBJ2-1, is EPEVTQTPSHQVTQMGQEVILRCVPISNHLYFYWYRQILGQKVEFLVSFYNNEISEKSEIFDDQFSVERPDGSNFTLKIRSTKLEDSAMYFCASRRQGSYEQFFGPGTRLTVL.

With regard to this clone: The junction differs from germline at one of its ends, possibly a read error. This sequence joins TRBV6-1 and TRBJ1-2; maybe TRBD1 (6 bases). Germline V gene sequence: CDR1 MNHNS, CDR2 SASEGT. CDR3 length equals 15 residues. CDR3 sequence reads: CASSEGTPEWIGYTF. CDR3 sequence (DNA): TGTGCCAGCAGCGAAGGGACACCTGAATGGATTGGCTACACCTTC.